The present TCR beta chain was sequenced within a study of cytomegalovirus exposure and HLA in healthy donors. Broader study findings: An Asian-associated ancestry cluster reportedly showed fewer N-insertions than the roughly 670-donor mean in a later analysis.

A multiplex PCR was run with 60 Vbeta primers and 13 Jbeta primers. The data were produced by immunoSEQ multiplex PCR, yet TCRdb's version contains in-frame clones alone and is incomplete. The sample has a few hundred thousand clones; about 80% are singletons. Points on this clone: Its antigen is as yet unknown.

V was trimmed by 6 bases and J by 4 bases, leaving 18 bases between them. Germline lookup yields CDR1 SEHNR and CDR2 FQNEAQ (reference sequence). This CDR3 is built from 15 residues. This TCR was sampled from a woman between 50 and 59 years old in good health and CMV-seropositive. Sequencing was carried out using PBMCs. This chain connects TRBV7-9 to TRBJ2-5; TRBD2 is a possible D gene (6 bases). In DNA, the CDR3 is TGTGCCAGCAGTCAGTCGGGGAGGTTGGCAGAGACCCAGTACTTC. The encoded protein is CASSQSGRLAETQYF.